This T cell receptor beta chain was documented in a study of blood T cell repertoires in COVID-19. Study-level background: The origin of the acute and convalescent COVID-19 samples was the United States, Italy and Spain.

TCRdb's copy holds only in-frame clones and misses some; the assay was immunoSEQ multiplex PCR. The sample lists around 200,000 clones, around 90% occurring once. V lost 1 base to trimming and J lost 2 bases, with 7 bases between them. This CDR3 is built from 13 residues. Germline V lookup: CDR1 SGHKS, CDR2 YYEKEE (reference sequence). Sequencing was done on a sample of peripheral blood. The origin of this receptor is a woman aged 18-29 years who had recovered from COVID-19. The V call is TRBV5-5, the J call TRBJ2-7; unclear D gene. CDR3 bases: TGTGCCAGCAGCTTGATAACAACCTACGAGCAGTACTTC. Translation: CASSLITTYEQYF.